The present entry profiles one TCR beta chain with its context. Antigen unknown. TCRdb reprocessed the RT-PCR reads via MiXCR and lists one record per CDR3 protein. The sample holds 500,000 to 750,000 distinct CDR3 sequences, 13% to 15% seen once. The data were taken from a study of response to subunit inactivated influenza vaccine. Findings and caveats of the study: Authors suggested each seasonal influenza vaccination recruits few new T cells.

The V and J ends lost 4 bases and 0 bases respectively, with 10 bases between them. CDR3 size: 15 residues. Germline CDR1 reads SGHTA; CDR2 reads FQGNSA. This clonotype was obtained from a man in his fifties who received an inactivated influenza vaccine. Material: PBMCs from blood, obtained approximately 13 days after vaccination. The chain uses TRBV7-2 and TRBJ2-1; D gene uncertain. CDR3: CASSSQISSYNEQFF. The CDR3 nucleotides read TGTGCCAGCAGCTCTCAGATAAGCTCCTACAATGAGCAGTTCTTC.